The T cell receptor (beta chain) described here comes from a study of T-cell memory formation after mild COVID-19. Study-wide results and caveats: Shrinking CD4+ clones were chiefly CM and EM; CD8+ ones were chiefly EMRA.

J gave up 10 bases and V 3 bases, and 7 bases lay outside the gene matches. The CDR3 consists of 13 residues. Germline V gene lookup returns CDR1 MNHNY and CDR2 SVGAGI (reference sequence). Using its own MiXCR run on the 5' RACE reads, TCRdb lists one record per CDR3 protein. The sample has 100,000 to 150,000 distinct CDR3 sequences; about 15% are singletons. With regard to this clonotype: Its antigen is unknown.

V and J are TRBV6-6 and TRBJ1-1; 8 positions agree with TRBD1. This clonotype originated in an adult woman who had mild COVID-19 (a few samples of this study predate the infection). Cell type and time point are not known. Sequencing used PBMCs or a T cell subset sorted from them (not recorded which). CDR3 region: CASSYRQGKGAFF. The DNA for the CDR3 is TGTGCCAGCAGTTATAGACAGGGGAAAGGAGCTTTCTTT.